Described below is a single T cell receptor beta chain sequence and its context. Its specificity is unknown. This sample was included in a study of cytomegalovirus exposure and HLA in healthy donors. Germline V CDR1 and CDR2: SGHRS, YFSETQ. The ends lost 3 bases at V and 4 bases at J; junction bases unmatched: 5. The CDR3 is 15 amino acids. Broader study findings: Productive status was seen about 90% or about 30% of the time for most TCR beta V segments in an earlier analysis.

With 60 Vbeta and 13 Jbeta primers, the PCR was carried out. Method: immunoSEQ multiplex PCR; TCRdb's copy keeps in-frame clones and lacks some. The table records 120,000 to 150,000 clones, 75% of them present only once. The sequence was obtained from a man aged 35 to 55 in good health and CMV-seronegative. Sample: PBMCs. The chain recombines TRBV5-1 with TRBJ2-2; TRBD2 matches 8 bases. CDR3 nucleotides: TGCGCCAGCAGCTCGAATGCGGGGGGCACCGGGGAGCTGTTTTTT. It yields the protein CASSSNAGGTGELFF.